The 16 T cell receptor beta chains given below trace back to one sample, sequenced in a study of prognosis after radiotherapy for stage I lung cancer. Two-round multiplex PCR amplified TCR beta CDR3 from genomic DNA. Every TRBV and TRBJ gene had its own specific primer in first-round PCR. Each CDR3 protein is one row after TCRdb ran MiXCR on the multiplex PCR reads. Of 10,000 to 15,000 distinct CDR3 sequences detected, roughly 40% appear once; the ten largest clones hold approximately 40%. The material sequenced was PBMCs, taken before or after stereotactic body radiation therapy (not recorded which). The receptors were gathered from a donor at least 50 years old with non-small cell lung cancer.

This clonotype was seen ten or more times. Relative to the germline gene, one junction end is altered; a read error may explain this. This rearrangement joins TRBV7-2 to TRBJ1-1; possibly TRBD1 for D (5 bases). Germline CDR1 is SGHTA and CDR2 is FQGNSA. This CDR3 contains 14 residues. The CDR3 nucleotides read TGTGCCAGCAGCCTGGCAGTAGGGGCCTCAAAAGCTATCTTT. Its protein product is CASSLAVGASKAIF.

This rearrangement joins TRBV20-1 to TRBJ1-3, with no clear D. V lost 7 bases, J lost 0 bases, and 7 bases lay in between. Germline V gene lookup returns CDR1 DFQATT and CDR2 SNEGSKA (reference sequence). The CDR3 totals 12 residues. In nucleotides, the CDR3 is TGCAGTGGGAGTAGCTCTGGAAACACCATATATTTT. Translating it yields CSGSSSGNTIYF.

This chain links TRBV27 with TRBJ2-1; D is unresolved. CDR1 is MNHEY, CDR2 SMNVEV, per germline (reference sequence). Deletions cut 5 bases from V and 7 bases from J, with 18 bases between. The CDR3 length is 15 residues. The CDR3 region has the DNA TGTGCCAGCAGTCACACGCGCGAGGCCGGGAATGAGCAGTTCTTC. Residues: CASSHTREAGNEQFF.

This clonotype was found once. J is TRBJ2-3 and V is TRBV6-2 or TRBV6-3; TRBD2 matches 9 bases. This CDR3 spans 14 amino acids. The germline V gene encodes CDR1 MNHEY and CDR2 SVGEGT. The V gene end was trimmed by 8 bases and the J gene end by 2 bases; junction bases not matched to a gene: 5. The DNA for the CDR3 is TGTGCCAGCTCGGCGGGAGGGGTCACAGATACGCAGTATTTT. This codes for CASSAGGVTDTQYF.

This clonotype was counted many times. The chain couples TRBV30 to TRBJ1-4; 8 bases agree with TRBD1. J gave up 2 bases and V 5 bases, and 4 bases lay outside the gene matches. The CDR3 spans 14 residues. From germline, CDR1 is GTSNPN and CDR2 SVGIG (reference sequence). The CDR3 DNA follows: TGTGCCTGGGGACAGGGAGGCACTAATGAAAAACTGTTTTTT. Amino acids: CAWGQGGTNEKLFF.

This clonotype was seen repeatedly, ten times or more. This chain uses TRBV11-3 with TRBJ1-1, with D unclear. The germline V gene encodes CDR1 SGHNT and CDR2 YENEEA. V shed 3 bases and J shed 5 bases, with 10 bases lying between them. The CDR3 has 13 residues. The CDR3 sequence: CASSLSGGTEAFF. CDR3 DNA: TGTGCCAGCAGCTTGTCCGGCGGGACTGAAGCTTTCTTT.

Concerning this clonotype: The germline gene is not matched at one end of the junction; a read error may be the cause. The chain has TRBV6-9 and TRBJ1-2, with D possibly being TRBD1 (5 bases). This CDR3 has 13 residues. Per the germline V gene, CDR1 is MNHGY and CDR2 is SVAAGI. The CDR3 nucleotides are TGTGCCAGCAGTTTACGACCTGGGACCGACTTATACTTC. Translating it yields CASSLRPGTDLYF.

This clonotype is deemed medium-sized. The chain recombines TRBV20-1 with TRBJ1-3; 7 bases fit TRBD1. CDR1 and CDR2 from the germline V gene are DFQATT and SNEGSKA (reference sequence). The CDR3 extends over 17 amino acids. V gave up 1 base and J gave up 0 bases; unmatched junction bases: 9. DNA of the CDR3: TGCAGTGCTAGAGCCTACAGGGGTGGCCTCTCTGGAAACACCATATATTTT. Its translation: CSARAYRGGLSGNTIYF.

This clonotype is medium-sized by share. The V call is TRBV27, the J call TRBJ2-2; TRBD1 agrees at 10 bases. Germline assignment: CDR1 MNHEY and CDR2 SMNVEV (reference sequence). The length of the CDR3 is 16 residues. Unmatched junction bases numbered 4, after V lost 6 bases and J lost 0 bases. The CDR3 nucleotides read TGTGCCAGCAGGGAGACAGGGGGCGCGAACACCGGGGAGCTGTTTTTT. Amino acids: CASRETGGANTGELFF.

The table lists this clonotype with many counts. The chain combines TRBV6-2 or TRBV6-3 with TRBJ2-5, with D perhaps TRBD2 (5 bases). Germline V gives CDR1 MNHEY, CDR2 SVGEGT. There are 16 residues in the CDR3. Deletions cut 6 bases from V and 4 bases from J, with 21 bases between. The CDR3, as DNA: TGTGCCAGCAGGGGTAATTTCCGGGGTCACGGAGAGACCCAGTACTTC. Protein product: CASRGNFRGHGETQYF.

This clonotype was seen many times. The chain uses TRBV2 and TRBJ2-7; no firm D call. The CDR3 length is 13 residues. V was trimmed by 7 bases and J by 2 bases, leaving 12 bases between them. In germline, CDR1 is SNHLY, CDR2 FYNNEI. CDR3 nucleotide sequence: TGTGCCAGCAACCAGGCCCTCGCCTACGAGCAGTACTTC. Translating gives CASNQALAYEQYF.

A note on this clonotype: A far larger clone is just one base off, so this is likely a read error. This chain uses TRBV6-5 with TRBJ2-7; unclear D gene. There are 14 residues in the CDR3. Germline V gives CDR1 MNHEY, CDR2 SVGAGI. Here the CDR3 reads CTTEKSQQTYEQYF. The CDR3 region has the DNA TGTACCACAGAGAAATCACAGCAAACCTACGAGCAGTACTTC.

This clonotype was counted ten times or more. The V call is TRBV10-3, the J call TRBJ2-1; 7 bases map to TRBD1. Losses at the gene ends were 3 bases for V and 4 bases for J; bases not matched to a gene: 9. Germline lookup yields CDR1 ENHRY and CDR2 SYGVKD. The CDR3 is 16 residues long. The CDR3 here is CAISESMGQKYNEQFF. For the CDR3, the DNA is TGTGCCATCAGTGAATCGATGGGACAGAAGTACAATGAGCAGTTCTTC.

This clonotype occurred once. A much larger clone differs by one base, so this may be a read error. The chain recombines TRBV4-3 with TRBJ1-4, with TRBD1 matching over 7 bases. The length of the CDR3 is 15 residues. Germline values: CDR1 LGHNA, CDR2 YSLEER. With 1 base clipped from V and 7 bases from J, the junction kept 6 bases outside the gene matches. CDR3 nucleotide sequence: TGCGCCAGCAGCCAAGGAAGGGGGCGGTTTGAAAAACTGTTTTTT. Its protein is CASSQGRGRFEKLFF.

Note on this clonotype: Only one base separates this from a far larger clonotype, so it likely reflects a read error. J is TRBJ2-2 and V is TRBV6-4, with 8 bases matching TRBD1. Germline V gene sequence: CDR1 MRHNA, CDR2 SNTAGT. This CDR3 has 15 residues. J gave up 5 bases and V 5 bases, and 7 bases lay outside the gene matches. The CDR3 sequence is CASSSRTGLTGELFF. In DNA, the CDR3 is TGTGCCAGCAGTTCACGGACAGGGTTGACCGGGGAGCTGTTTTTT.

The chain links TRBV28 to TRBJ2-5, with D tentatively TRBD1 (6 bases). V lost 6 bases, J lost 2 bases, and 13 bases lay in between. Germline CDR1 is MDHEN and CDR2 is SYDVKM. The CDR3 runs 14 residues. The CDR3: CASSVGTGQETQYF. The CDR3, as DNA: TGTGCCAGCAGCGTAGGTACAGGGCAAGAGACCCAGTACTTC.